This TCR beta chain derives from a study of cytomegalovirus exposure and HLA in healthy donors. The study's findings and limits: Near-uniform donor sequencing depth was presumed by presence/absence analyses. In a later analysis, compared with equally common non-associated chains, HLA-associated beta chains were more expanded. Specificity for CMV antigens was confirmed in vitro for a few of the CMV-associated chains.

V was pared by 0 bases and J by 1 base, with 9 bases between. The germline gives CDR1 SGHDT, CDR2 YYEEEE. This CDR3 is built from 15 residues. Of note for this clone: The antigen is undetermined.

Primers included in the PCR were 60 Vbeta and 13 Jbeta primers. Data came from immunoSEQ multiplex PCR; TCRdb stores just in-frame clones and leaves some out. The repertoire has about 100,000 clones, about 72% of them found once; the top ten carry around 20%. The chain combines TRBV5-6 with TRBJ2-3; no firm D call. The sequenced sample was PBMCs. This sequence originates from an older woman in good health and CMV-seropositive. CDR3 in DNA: TGTGCCAGCAGCTTGGGACAAATCCGCACAGATACGCAGTATTTT. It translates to CASSLGQIRTDTQYF. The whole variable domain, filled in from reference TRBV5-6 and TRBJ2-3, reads DAGVTQSPTHLIKTRGQQVTLRCSPKSGHDTVSWYQQALGQGPQFIFQYYEEEERQRGNFPDRFSGHQFPNYSSELNVNALLLGDSALYLCASSLGQIRTDTQYFGPGTRLTVL.